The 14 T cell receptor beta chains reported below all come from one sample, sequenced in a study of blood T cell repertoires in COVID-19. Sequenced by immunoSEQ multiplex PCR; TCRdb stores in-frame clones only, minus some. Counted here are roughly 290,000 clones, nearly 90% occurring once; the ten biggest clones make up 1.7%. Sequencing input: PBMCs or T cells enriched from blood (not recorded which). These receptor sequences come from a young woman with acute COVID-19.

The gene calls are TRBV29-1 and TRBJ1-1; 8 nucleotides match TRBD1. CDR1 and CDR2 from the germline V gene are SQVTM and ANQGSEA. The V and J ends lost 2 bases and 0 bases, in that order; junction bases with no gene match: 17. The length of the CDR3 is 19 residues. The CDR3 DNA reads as TGCAGCGTTGAACCCCACAGGGGGAGGGGTACATTTTTGAACACTGAAGCTTTCTTT. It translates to CSVEPHRGRGTFLNTEAFF.

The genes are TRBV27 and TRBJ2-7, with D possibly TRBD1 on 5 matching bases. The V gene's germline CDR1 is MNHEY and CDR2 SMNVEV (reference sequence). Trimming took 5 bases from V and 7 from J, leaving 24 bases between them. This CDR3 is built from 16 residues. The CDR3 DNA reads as TGTGCCAGCAGTGCCACCCAGGGTATACGTCTACGAGAGCAGTACTTC. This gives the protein CASSATQGIRLREQYF.

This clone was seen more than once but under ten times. The CDR3 bases are TGTGCCAGCAGCCAAGATGCGGCTAGCGGGAGGGGAGAGACCCAGTACTTC. It codes for CASSQDAASGRGETQYF. J is TRBJ2-5 and V is TRBV4-2; 12 positions match TRBD2. CDR1 is LGHNA, CDR2 YNFKEQ, per germline. This CDR3 has 17 residues. The V and J ends lost 0 bases and 4 bases, in that order; junction bases with no gene match: 6.

In nucleotides, the CDR3 is TGCGCCAGCAGCCAAGATCGCCAGGGGGTAACTAATGAAAAACTGTTTTTT. Amino acids: CASSQDRQGVTNEKLFF. The gene calls are TRBV4-1 and TRBJ1-4, with 7 bases that match TRBD1. Germline loops: CDR1 MGHRA, CDR2 YSYEKL. V lost 0 bases to trimming and J lost 1 base; unmatched junction nucleotides: 5. The CDR3 is made up of 17 amino acids.

The CDR3 loop reads CASSSAPRTEAFF. For the CDR3, the DNA is TGTGCCAGCAGTTCGGCCCCGCGGACTGAAGCTTTCTTT. The chain carries TRBV27 and TRBJ1-1; D is ambiguous. The CDR3 is made up of 13 amino acids. Germline CDR1 MNHEY, CDR2 SMNVEV (reference sequence). Trimming removed 4 bases at V and 5 bases at J, with 11 bases between.

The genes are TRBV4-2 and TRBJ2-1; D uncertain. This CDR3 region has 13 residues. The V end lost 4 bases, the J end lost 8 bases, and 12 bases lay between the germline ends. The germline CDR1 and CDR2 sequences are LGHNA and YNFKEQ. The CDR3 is CASSPQAHDEQFF. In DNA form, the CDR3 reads TGTGCCAGCAGCCCGCAGGCACACGATGAGCAGTTCTTC.

The CDR3 DNA sequence: TGTGCCAGCAGTTTATTGCGGGAGTTCACAGATACGCAGTATTTT. Translating it yields CASSLLREFTDTQYF. J is TRBJ2-3 and V is TRBV28, with 7 bases aligning to TRBD2. Germline trimming cut 1 base from V and 2 bases from J; bases unmatched to any gene: 3. The CDR3 extends over 15 amino acids. Germline CDR1 and CDR2: MDHEN and SYDVKM.

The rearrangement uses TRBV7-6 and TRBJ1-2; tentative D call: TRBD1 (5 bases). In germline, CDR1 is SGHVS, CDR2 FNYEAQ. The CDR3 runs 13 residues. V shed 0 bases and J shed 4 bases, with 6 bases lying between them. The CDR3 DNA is TGTGCCAGCAGCTTAGCCCAGGGCTATGGCTACACCTTC. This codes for CASSLAQGYGYTF.

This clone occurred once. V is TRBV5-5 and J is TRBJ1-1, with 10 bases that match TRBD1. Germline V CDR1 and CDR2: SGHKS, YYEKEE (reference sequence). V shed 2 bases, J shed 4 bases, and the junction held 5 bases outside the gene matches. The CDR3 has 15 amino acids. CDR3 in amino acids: CASSLSGTGVTEAFF. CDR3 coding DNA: TGTGCCAGCAGCTTATCCGGGACAGGGGTCACTGAAGCTTTCTTT.

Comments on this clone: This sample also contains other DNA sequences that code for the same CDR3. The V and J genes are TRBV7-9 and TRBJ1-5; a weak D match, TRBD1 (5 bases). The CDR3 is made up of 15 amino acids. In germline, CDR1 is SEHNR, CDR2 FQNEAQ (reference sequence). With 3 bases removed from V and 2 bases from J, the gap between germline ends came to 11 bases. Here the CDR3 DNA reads TGTGCCAGCAGCTTTGGGGGGGTTGGCAATCAGCCCCAGCATTTT. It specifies CASSFGGVGNQPQHF.

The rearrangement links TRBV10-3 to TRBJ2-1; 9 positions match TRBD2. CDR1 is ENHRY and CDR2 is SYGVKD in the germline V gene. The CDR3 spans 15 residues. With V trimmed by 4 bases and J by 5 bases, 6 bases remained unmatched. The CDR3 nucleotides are TGTGCCATCAGTGTTGGGACTAGCACCGACAATGAGCAGTTCTTC. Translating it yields CAISVGTSTDNEQFF.

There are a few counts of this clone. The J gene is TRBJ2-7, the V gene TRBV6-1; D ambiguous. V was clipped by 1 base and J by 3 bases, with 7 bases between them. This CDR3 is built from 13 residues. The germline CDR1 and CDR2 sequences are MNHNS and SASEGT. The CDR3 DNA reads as TGTGCCAGCAGTGAAGGACTGATCTACGAGCAGTACTTC. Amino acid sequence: CASSEGLIYEQYF.

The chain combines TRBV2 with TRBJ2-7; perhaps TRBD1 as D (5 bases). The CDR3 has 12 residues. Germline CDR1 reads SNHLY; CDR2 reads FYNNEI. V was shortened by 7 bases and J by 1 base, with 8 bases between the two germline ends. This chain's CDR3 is CASMQGSYEQYF. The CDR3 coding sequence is TGTGCCAGCATGCAGGGTTCCTACGAGCAGTACTTC.

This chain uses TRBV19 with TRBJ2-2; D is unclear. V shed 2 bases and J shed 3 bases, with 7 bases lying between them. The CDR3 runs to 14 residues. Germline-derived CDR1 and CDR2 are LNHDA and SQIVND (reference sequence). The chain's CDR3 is CASSISGYTGELFF. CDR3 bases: TGTGCCAGTAGTATATCAGGCTACACCGGGGAGCTGTTTTTT.